A few counts support the clone carrying this T cell receptor (beta chain). Its antigen remains unknown. This sample was included in a study of response to subunit inactivated influenza vaccine. Notes on the study in general: Each seasonal influenza vaccination recruits few new T cells, the authors suggested.

Each CDR3 protein is one row after TCRdb ran MiXCR on the RT-PCR reads. There are 150,000 to 200,000 distinct CDR3 sequences in the sample; around 9.9% occur only once, and roughly an eighth lies in the top ten. Trimming took off 1 base at V and 7 bases at J, with 11 bases between the two ends. Germline loops: CDR1 ENHRY, CDR2 SYGVKD. The CDR3 is 15 residues long. The sequence came from a man aged 45 to 65 who received an inactivated influenza vaccine. Source: non-naive T cells sorted from PBMCs, taken more than 35 days after vaccination. The chain employs TRBV10-3 and TRBJ1-6; perhaps TRBD1 as D (5 bases). The DNA of the CDR3 is TGTGCCATCAGTGAGTTCGGGACGGAAAATTCACCCCTCCACTTT. Protein sequence: CAISEFGTENSPLHF.